This record concerns one T cell receptor (beta chain) sequence. Study processing details: How many nucleated cells were present was estimated from reference gene primer amplification. Assay: immunoSEQ multiplex PCR; the TCRdb copy retains only in-frame clones and omits some. V and J calls and clone size are those listed in that table; D and trimming were worked out from the DNA. The sample records roughly 40,000 clones, 90% being singletons. The sample comes from a study of blood T cell repertoires in COVID-19. Study in general: The United States, Italy and Spain were the sources of the acute and convalescent COVID-19 samples.

Germline CDR1 and CDR2: KGHDR and SFDVKD. With 5 bases clipped from V and 5 bases from J, the junction kept 11 bases outside the gene matches. This CDR3 contains 17 residues. V is TRBV24-1 and J is TRBJ2-2; 9 nucleotides agree with TRBD2. The sequenced sample consisted of peripheral blood. The TCR originated in a man aged 65 to 85 with acute or convalescent COVID-19. The CDR3 here is CATSGASGTAGTGELFF. The CDR3 DNA reads TGTGCCACCAGTGGGGCTAGCGGGACGGCGGGGACCGGGGAGCTGTTTTTT.